This T cell receptor (beta chain) came from a study of cytomegalovirus exposure and HLA in healthy donors. Whole-study findings and limits: First-cohort TCR clusters tended to co-occur in the 90 to 150 validation repertoires, a later analysis found. CMV antigen specificity was confirmed in vitro for three CMV-associated chains.

Measured with immunoSEQ multiplex PCR; TCRdb has only the in-frame clones, and not every one. The data hold roughly 71,000 clones, with 90% to 95% observed a single time. This clone showed up just a few times. Its specificity is not known. The germline CDR1 and CDR2 sequences are SGHAT and FQDESV (reference sequence). The V end lost 5 bases, the J end lost 5 bases, and 23 bases lay between the germline ends. The CDR3 runs 17 residues. The sample was PBMCs. This sequence joins TRBV11-1 and TRBJ2-3; maybe TRBD2 (7 bases). The clonotype comes from a young woman in good health and CMV-seronegative. CDR3 region: CASSLKPKGGGKDTQYF. The CDR3 DNA reads as TGTGCCAGCAGCCTGAAGCCTAAGGGGGGGGGCAAAGATACGCAGTATTTT. Looking up the rest from reference TRBV11-1 and TRBJ2-3 gives the full variable domain: EAEVAQSPRYKITEKSQAVAFWCDPISGHATLYWYRQILGQGPELLVQFQDESVVDDSQLPKDRFSAERLKGVDSTLKIQPAELGDSAMYLCASSLKPKGGGKDTQYFGPGTRLTVL.